Listed below are T cell receptor beta chains from one sample, sequenced in a study of CD4+ T cells in melanoma. Sequencing used immunoSEQ multiplex PCR; TCRdb keeps in-frame clones, though not all of them. Among some 110,000 clones listed, 92% were seen once. The sample was peripheral blood. Every receptor here comes from a human donor with melanoma. CDR3s include the opening cysteine and the closing phenylalanine or tryptophan. Fields, in order: D gene, V gene, CDR3 length, clone size, J gene, CDR3 DNA, CDR3 protein. D genes are given only for firm matches. Not every row has a clone size; where given, it reads once, few, many or a size class.

>.|TRBV10-3|14|.|TRBJ2-6
TGTGCCATCGGACCCCCAACTGGGGCCAACGTCCTGACTTTC
CAIGPPTGANVLTF
>TRBD2|TRBV7-6|15|.|TRBJ2-3
TGTGCCAGCAGTAGGAGCGGGGGCAGCACAGATACGCAGTATTTT
CASSRSGGSTDTQYF
>.|TRBV2|16|.|TRBJ2-5
TGTGCCAGCAGCAGACAGGGCGGGGGGACAGCGGAGACCCAGTACTTC
CASSRQGGGTAETQYF
>.|TRBV6-5|14|.|TRBJ1-3
TGTGCCAGCAGTTACGGGACGCCCGGAAACACCATATATTTT
CASSYGTPGNTIYF
>TRBD2|TRBV19|16|.|TRBJ2-1
TGTGCCAGTAGTTCCCGACTAGCGTATTCAGCGGATGAGCAGTTCTTC
CASSSRLAYSADEQFF
>.|TRBV4-1|14|.|TRBJ2-5
TGCGCCAGCAGCCACCTGGCCAACCAAGAGACCCAGTACTTC
CASSHLANQETQYF
>.|TRBV7-6|17|.|TRBJ2-3
TGTGCCAGCAGCTTGGGAGTAGCGGTCTATAGCACAGATACGCAGTATTTT
CASSLGVAVYSTDTQYF
>TRBD2|TRBV9|15|.|TRBJ2-1
TGTGCCAGCACCCCCGCTAGCGGAATCTACAATGAGCAGTTCTTC
CASTPASGIYNEQFF
>TRBD1|TRBV19|15|.|TRBJ2-2
TGTGCCAGTAGGAGACAGGGTTCGAACACCGGGGAGCTGTTTTTT
CASRRQGSNTGELFF
>.|TRBV9|17|.|TRBJ2-2
TGTGCCAGCAGCGCCCCCCTTTGGGGGGCGGGGACCGGGGAGCTGTTTTTT
CASSAPLWGAGTGELFF
>.|TRBV6-1|16|once|TRBJ2-3
TGTGCCAGCAGTGTTGCCGGGGTTTTGCTCACAGATACGCAGTATTTT
CASSVAGVLLTDTQYF